This entry is about one TCR beta chain. Enrolment of Seattle patients took place during active infection, and they were followed longitudinally. CDR1 SNHLY and CDR2 FYNNEI come from the germline V gene. With 5 bases removed from V and 6 bases from J, the gap between germline ends came to 11 bases. CDR3 length: 12 residues. These data originate in a study of blood T cell repertoires in COVID-19. On the study more broadly: From the United States, Italy and Spain came samples of acute and convalescent COVID-19.

The protocol was immunoSEQ multiplex PCR, while the TCRdb copy is restricted to in-frame clones and leaves out a portion. The sample lists 160,000 or so clones; about 85% were seen once. This receptor was identified in a woman in her 50s with COVID-19, enrolled during active disease. The sample consisted of peripheral blood. The rearrangement links TRBV2 to TRBJ2-7; maybe TRBD2 (5 bases). The CDR3 loop is CASSTILVEQYF. The CDR3 DNA reads as TGTGCCAGCAGTACGATACTAGTCGAGCAGTACTTC.